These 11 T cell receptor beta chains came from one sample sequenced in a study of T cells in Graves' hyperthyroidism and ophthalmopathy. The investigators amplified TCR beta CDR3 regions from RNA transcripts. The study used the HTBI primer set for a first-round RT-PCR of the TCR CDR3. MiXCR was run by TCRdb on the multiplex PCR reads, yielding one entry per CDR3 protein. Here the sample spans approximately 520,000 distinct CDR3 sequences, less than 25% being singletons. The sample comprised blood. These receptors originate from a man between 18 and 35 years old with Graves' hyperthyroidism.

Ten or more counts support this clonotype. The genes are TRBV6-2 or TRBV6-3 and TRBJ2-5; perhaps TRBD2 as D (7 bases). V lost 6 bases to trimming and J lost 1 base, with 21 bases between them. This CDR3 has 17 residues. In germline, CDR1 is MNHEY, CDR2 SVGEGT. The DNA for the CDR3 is TGTGCCAGCAGCCGCGGTTTAGGCGGGGGCCTCCAAGAGACCCAGTACTTC. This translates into CASSRGLGGGLQETQYF.

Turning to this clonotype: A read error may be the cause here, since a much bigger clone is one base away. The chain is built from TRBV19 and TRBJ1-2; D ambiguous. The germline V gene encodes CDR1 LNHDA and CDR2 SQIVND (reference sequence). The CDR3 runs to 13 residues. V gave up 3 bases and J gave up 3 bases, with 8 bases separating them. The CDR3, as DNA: TGTGCCAGTAGTATGCTCGGATACTATGGCTACACCTTC. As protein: CASSMLGYYGYTF.

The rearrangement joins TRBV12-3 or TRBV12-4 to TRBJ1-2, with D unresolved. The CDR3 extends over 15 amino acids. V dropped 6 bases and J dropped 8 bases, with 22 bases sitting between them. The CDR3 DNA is TGTGCCAGCAGCAACCTCCGGGGAAGCCAAGGGGGCTACACCTTC. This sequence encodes CASSNLRGSQGGYTF.

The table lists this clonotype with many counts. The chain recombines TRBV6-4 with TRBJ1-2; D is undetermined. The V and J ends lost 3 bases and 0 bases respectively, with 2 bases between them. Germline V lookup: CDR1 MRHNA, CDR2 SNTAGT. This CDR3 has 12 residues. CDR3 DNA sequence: TGTGCCAGCAGTGATCCTAACTATGGCTACACCTTC. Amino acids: CASSDPNYGYTF.

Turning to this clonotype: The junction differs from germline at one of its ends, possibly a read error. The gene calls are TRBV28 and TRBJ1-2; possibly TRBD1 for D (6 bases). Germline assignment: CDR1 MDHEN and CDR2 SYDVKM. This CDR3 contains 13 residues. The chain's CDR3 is CAISLGGLDGYSF. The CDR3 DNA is TGTGCCATCAGTCTGGGGGGGCTCGATGGCTACAGCTTC.

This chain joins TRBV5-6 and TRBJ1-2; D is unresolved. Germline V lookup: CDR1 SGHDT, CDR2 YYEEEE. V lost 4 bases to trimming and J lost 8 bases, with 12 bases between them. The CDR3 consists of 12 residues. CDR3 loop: CASSPTSSGYTF. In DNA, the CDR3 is TGTGCCAGCAGCCCCACTTCTAGCGGCTACACCTTC.

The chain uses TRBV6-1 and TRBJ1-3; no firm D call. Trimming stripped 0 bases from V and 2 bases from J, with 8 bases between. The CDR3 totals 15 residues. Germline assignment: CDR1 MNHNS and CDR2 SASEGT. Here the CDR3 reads CASSEAFGTGNTIYF. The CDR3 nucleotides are TGTGCCAGCAGTGAAGCATTTGGGACTGGAAACACCATATATTTT.

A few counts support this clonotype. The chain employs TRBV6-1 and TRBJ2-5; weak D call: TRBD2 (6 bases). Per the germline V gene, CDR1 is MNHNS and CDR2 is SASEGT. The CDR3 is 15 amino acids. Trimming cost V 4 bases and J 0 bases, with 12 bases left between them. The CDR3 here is CASSVYRDYQETQYF. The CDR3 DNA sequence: TGTGCCAGCAGTGTTTACCGGGACTACCAAGAGACCCAGTACTTC.

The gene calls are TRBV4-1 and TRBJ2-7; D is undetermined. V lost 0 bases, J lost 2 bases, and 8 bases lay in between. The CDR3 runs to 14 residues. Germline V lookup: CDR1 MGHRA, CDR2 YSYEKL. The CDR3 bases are TGCGCCAGCAGCCAAGATAAATCGACCTACGAGCAGTACTTC. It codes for CASSQDKSTYEQYF.

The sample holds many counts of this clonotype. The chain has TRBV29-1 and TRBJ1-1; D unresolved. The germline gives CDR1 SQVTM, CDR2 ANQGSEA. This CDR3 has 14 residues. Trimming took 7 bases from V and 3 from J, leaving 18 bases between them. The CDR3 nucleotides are TGCAGCGCCCGAACATCAGGTTTTGACACTGAAGCTTTCTTT. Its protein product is CSARTSGFDTEAFF.

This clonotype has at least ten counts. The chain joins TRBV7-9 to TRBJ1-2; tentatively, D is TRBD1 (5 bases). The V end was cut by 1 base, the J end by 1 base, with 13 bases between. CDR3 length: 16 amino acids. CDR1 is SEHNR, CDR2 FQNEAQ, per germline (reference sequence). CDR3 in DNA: TGTGCCAGCAGCTTAGTCTCACAGGCCGTTAACTATGGCTACACCTTC. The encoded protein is CASSLVSQAVNYGYTF. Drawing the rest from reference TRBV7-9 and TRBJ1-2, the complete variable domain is DTGVSQNPRHKITKRGQNVTFRCDPISEHNRLYWYRQTLGQGPEFLTYFQNEAQLEKSRLLSDRFSAERPKGSFSTLEIQRTEQGDSAMYLCASSLVSQAVNYGYTFGSGTRLTVV.